The sequence of this T cell receptor beta chain was determined in a study of cytomegalovirus exposure and HLA in healthy donors (dated 2017 in TCRdb). About the study as a whole: In an earlier analysis of some 550 of the donors, 276 Gb of sequence data and approximately 100 million unique TCR beta sequences from roughly 180 million T cells were reported. The number of typed donors differed by locus: 629-630 for A, B, C, DRB1 and DQB1; 500 to 550 for DQA1; around 610 for DPA1; and around 470 for DPB1. The aim of the study was to test whether cataloging public T cell receptors could identify signatures of past pathogen exposure. The study combined high-throughput TCR immunosequencing, statistical association of individual TCRs with disease status, and machine learning to predict cytomegalovirus infection status. To study patterns of TCR occurrence, a later analysis re-analyzed previously published TCR beta repertoires from several hundred donors and added high-resolution HLA genotyping. HLA typing covered class I and class II loci at four-digit resolution. Because of strong linkage in the cohort, five DR-DQ haplotypes were treated as single units for association and clustering. Along with the roughly 670-subject first cohort, a separate validation cohort of 120 different subjects was used. In an earlier analysis of a few hundred of the donors, high-throughput TCR beta sequencing was used to judge whether each TCR beta V gene segment behaved as functional or pseudogenic. The later analysis used no new phenotypic data to find candidate immune exposures, relying instead on TCR beta sequences and their occurrence across donors. The genetic ancestry cluster associated with self-reported Caucasian donors included 81% of the 398 genotyped donors. Alongside the repertoire data, information on donor age, sex, ethnicity and CMV serostatus was compiled. Every discovery cohort repertoire had been produced on one sequencing platform. In a later genetic analysis, genome-wide SNP genotypes for about three fifths of the roughly 670 donors were used, and that subset was treated as a discovery cohort. An early release that covered more than 550 HLA-typed donors contained approximately 300 gigabases of sequencing data and 85 million to 100 million unique TCR sequences. Among over 350 genotyped donors of the cohort, an average of about 240,000 unique TCR beta nucleotide sequences were sequenced per donor, roughly a sixth of them non-productive. Using immunosequencing, the study profiled T cell repertoires from 640 or so subjects and related those repertoires to cytomegalovirus serostatus. Findings and caveats that apply to the study as a whole: Across donors, most TCR sequences were observed very rarely, whereas some public TCRs were present in many individuals. A few of the identified cytomegalovirus-associated TCR beta chains were confirmed in vitro to be specific for cytomegalovirus antigens. A cluster of highly shared sequence variants was judged likely to represent a technical artifact of the sequencing pipeline. Only TCR beta chains were sequenced in this cohort, and the absence of alpha or paired-chain data limited detectable features. The authors suggested that the approach could potentially be extended to other disease states and immunological phenotypes. According to a later analysis, most CMV-associated TCR beta chains appeared to be HLA-restricted, and the HLA associations seemed to be driven largely by CMV exposure. In an earlier analysis of some 640 of the donors, most TCR beta V segments were observed in productive rearrangements about 90% or about 30% of the time, broadly matching IMGT annotations. Because counts were too low, seventeen rarely observed V segments, including chromosome 9 orphons, were excluded from the earlier analysis of fewer than 650 of the donors. A later analysis associated about 17,000 TCR beta sequences with specific HLA alleles at a false discovery rate of 0.05. Assigning TCR associations to individual alleles was difficult when HLA alleles, especially DR and DQ, strongly co-occurred. In a later analysis, TCR association rates were found to vary across HLA loci, with the most associated TCRs seen for DRB1 alleles and the fewest for HLA-C alleles. Correlated functional status among segregating V segments might be attributable to linkage disequilibrium, but an unknown experimental factor could not be ruled out. A later analysis found that HLA-associated TCR beta chains were more clonally expanded and had lower generation probabilities than equally common non-associated chains. A further reported finding was that TCR beta sequences accurately predicted the HLA-A and HLA-B alleles for most subjects in the first cohort. Some IMGT-functional V segments, including TRBV6-2 and TRBV6-3, could not be told apart with the 87-base-pair reads, so those segments were excluded. In a later genetic analysis, fewer N-insertions in productive TCRs were reported among donors in an Asian-associated ancestry cluster than the roughly 700-donor mean. A later analysis reported that several top co-occurrence clusters appeared linked to parvovirus B19, influenza, CMV and Epstein-Barr virus. Because HLA typing was unavailable for some donors at each locus, only the typed subset was used in association tests. Immune exposure information for the cohort was limited to CMV serostatus. The study gave a list of 150 to 200 TCR beta chains associated with cytomegalovirus. An association between a missense DCLRE1C variant and V-gene and J-gene trimming of TCR beta chains was found in a later genetic analysis and replicated in an independent cohort. The presence/absence analyses assumed that sequencing depth was roughly uniform across donors, and that assumption may not be true. In both the original and validation cohorts, the classifier was reported to diagnose cytomegalovirus status with high specificity and sensitivity.

Worth noting for this clone: No antigen is known for it. Qualities for individual bases were not recorded, and no much larger clone is one base off.

The cohort was made up of roughly 670 healthy bone marrow donors. At the time of sampling, all cohort members were nominally healthy, though unrecorded immune exposures were likely present. The donor tested CMV seropositive, placing the donor among the approximately 290 seropositive members of the cohort. A peripheral blood sample was provided by each donor, and peripheral blood mononuclear cells were used for TCR beta sequencing. The Qiagen DNeasy Blood Extraction Kit was used to extract genomic DNA from the blood cell samples. The library came from the immunoSEQ multiplex PCR assay. For the multiplex PCR, a mixture combining 60 forward primers for TCR Vbeta segments and 13 reverse primers for TCR Jbeta segments was used. A multiplex PCR assay on genomic DNA amplified the CDR3 region of rearranged TCR beta genes. Amplified TCR beta libraries were sequenced as 87-base-pair reads on the Illumina HiSeq System. As for how the authors treated the data: A later analysis tallied approximately 87 million unique TCR beta chains across the 666 repertoires, and some 10 million of those chains were shared by two or more donors. To remove PCR and sequencing errors, raw reads were error-corrected and collapsed into unique sequences using a nearest-neighbor algorithm that merged closely related sequences. CDR3 sequences were aligned to IMGT reference sequences to assign V, D and J gene segments. Each retained sequence needed at least a six-nucleotide match to both a V gene segment and a J gene segment. A rearrangement counted as productive if the CDR3 had no stop codons and remained in frame with V and J, and every other rearrangement counted as non-productive. CDR3 was defined by IMGT convention, running from the second conserved V-encoded cysteine to the conserved J-encoded phenylalanine. The earlier analysis of 450 to 750 of the donors excluded any sequence lacking an unambiguous match to a single V gene segment. An earlier analysis of just under 600 of the donors called V segments functional above 56.7% productive rearrangements and segregating when the between-donor standard deviation exceeded 5%. A statistical classification framework was developed to diagnose cytomegalovirus status using the catalog of TCR beta chain sequences. A later analysis assigned V and J genes by comparing TCR nucleotide sequences with IMGT/GENE-DB human TR gene sequences. A later analysis assigned CDR3 sequences and most-parsimonious VDJ recombination scenarios with the TCRdist pipeline. A later analysis defined each TCR beta chain by its CDR3 amino acid sequence plus V-gene family, and excluded reads lacking a unique V-gene family. To address suspected cross-contamination and a sequencing artifact, a later analysis removed 550 to 750 highly shared, low-generation-probability nucleotide sequences. For each public chain, a later analysis derived a clonal expansion index from normalized ranks of inferred template counts within each repertoire. In a later analysis, generation probabilities were computed using a VDJ recombination model fitted to out-of-frame rearrangements, and the results were checked against IGoR. In a later analysis, TCR-TCR, TCR-HLA and TCR-CMV co-occurrence was scored with hypergeometric tests, and a repertoire-size bias correction was applied to TCR pairs. In a later analysis, false discovery rates were estimated by permuting HLA or CMV assignments 20 times. A later analysis grouped co-occurring TCRs with DBSCAN, adding TCRdist sequence similarity when clustering within HLA-allele-positive subsets. For co-occurrence clustering, repertoires with fewer than 30,000 or more than 120,000 public chains were excluded, along with several repertoires with anomalous nucleotide sharing. TCRdb took over this immuneACCESS table, retaining in-frame rearrangements with V and J assigned. Such tables are incomplete; in checked studies, under half of the missing clones stem from an unresolved V gene, and the remainder is unexplained. V, J and clone size reflect that table, while D and trimming were determined from the DNA. The sample contains fewer than 200,000 clones, roughly 70% of them found a single time. The leading ten clones occupy about 2.7% of the sample.

The CDR3 sequence holds 15 residues, the cysteine and phenylalanine included. Of the read, only the CDR3 DNA is kept; its 45 bases are in frame from base 1. Germline trimming: 3 bases from V, 10 bases from J; junction bases outside gene matches: 14. Looking up the germline V gene yields CDR1 MGHRA and CDR2 YSYEKL. The TCR originated in a woman aged 50 to 65 in good health and CMV-seropositive. The sample consisted of PBMCs. The chain uses TRBV4-1 and TRBJ1-2; a stretch of 7 junction bases matches TRBD1. CDR3 sequence: CASSQETGTAPYYTF. The DNA reads as follows: TGCGCCAGCAGCCAGGAAACCGGGACAGCACCTTACTACACCTTC.